The 20 T cell receptor beta chains reported below all come from one sample, sequenced in a study of control samples from healthy donors and cancer patients. Profiled with immunoSEQ multiplex PCR; TCRdb holds only in-frame clones, not every one. The data contain some 120,000 clones, about 93% of them singletons. The sample taken for sequencing was blood. The receptors shown here come from a man under 40 in good health.

The chain employs TRBV5-1 and TRBJ2-1; the match to TRBD1 covers 9 bases. The CDR3 runs to 14 residues. V trimming: 3 bases; J trimming: 8 bases; junction bases outside the gene matches: 6. Germline-derived CDR1 and CDR2 are SGHRS and YFSETQ. This CDR3 reads CASSSLTGGYEQFF. CDR3 sequence (DNA): TGCGCCAGCAGCTCGTTGACAGGGGGATATGAGCAGTTCTTC.

The rearrangement uses TRBV19 and TRBJ1-1, with D possibly TRBD1 on 5 matching bases. Germline values: CDR1 LNHDA, CDR2 SQIVND (reference sequence). The CDR3 contains 14 residues. With 3 bases removed from V and 3 bases from J, the gap between germline ends came to 11 bases. The CDR3: CASSIRLGDTEAFF. The CDR3 nucleotides read TGTGCCAGTAGTATTCGGTTGGGGGACACTGAAGCTTTCTTT. Complete variable domain (other parts from reference TRBV19 and TRBJ1-1): DGGITQSPKYLFRKEGQNVTLSCEQNLNHDAMYWYRQDPGQGLRLIYYSQIVNDFQKGDIAEGYSVSREKKESFPLTVTSAQKNPTAFYLCASSIRLGDTEAFFGQGTRLTVV.

This clone was seen a few times. This sequence joins TRBV28 and TRBJ1-5; D call uncertain. CDR1 is MDHEN and CDR2 is SYDVKM in the germline V gene. The ends were cut back, 8 bases at V and 1 base at J, with 3 bases in the middle. The CDR3 is 11 amino acids. This chain's CDR3 is CASGSNQPQHF. Written as DNA, the CDR3 is TGTGCCAGCGGGAGCAATCAGCCCCAGCATTTT.

CDR3: CASSLAGFEQYF. DNA for the CDR3: TGTGCCAGCAGTTTAGCCGGGTTCGAGCAGTACTTC. The chain carries TRBV28 and TRBJ2-7; unclear D gene. V was shortened by 2 bases and J by 6 bases, with 8 bases between the two germline ends. The length of the CDR3 is 12 residues. In germline, CDR1 is MDHEN, CDR2 SYDVKM.

The rearrangement uses TRBV18 and TRBJ1-1; D perhaps matches TRBD1 (6 bases). V was clipped by 1 base and J by 6 bases, with 18 bases between them. The germline CDR1 and CDR2 sequences are KGHSH and LQKENI. This CDR3 has 16 residues. CDR3 residues: CASSPQDSSVKAEAFF. As DNA, the CDR3 is TGTGCCAGCTCACCACAGGACAGCTCTGTGAAGGCTGAAGCTTTCTTT.

J is TRBJ2-7 and V is TRBV7-9, with a weak D call TRBD2 (6 bases). The germline gives CDR1 SEHNR, CDR2 FQNEAQ (reference sequence). Trimming pared 3 bases from V and 5 bases from J, leaving 14 bases between. The CDR3 extends over 14 amino acids. In DNA, the CDR3 is TGTGCCAGCAGCTTCCTAGGGACTCGTGACGAGCAGTACGTC. Translating gives CASSFLGTRDEQYV.

J is TRBJ1-5 and V is TRBV21-1; the DNA was not compared with TRBD1, the D call given in the table. TRBV21-1 is given as a pseudogene. The CDR3 runs 16 residues. Here the CDR3 DNA reads TGTGCCAGCAGGACAACTTGTTACAGTAGCAATCAGCCCCAGCATTTT. This translates into CASRTTCYSSNQPQHF.

The gene calls are TRBV30 and TRBJ2-2; 11 bases map to TRBD1. J lost 7 bases, V lost 1 base, and 17 bases had no gene match. The CDR3 contains 19 residues. From germline, CDR1 is GTSNPN and CDR2 SVGIG (reference sequence). The CDR3 is CAWSAEISRTGGRRGELFF. The DNA for the CDR3 is TGTGCCTGGAGTGCCGAAATATCGAGGACAGGGGGCAGGCGCGGGGAGCTGTTTTTT.

The rearrangement joins TRBV11-2 to TRBJ1-1; D is uncertain. V was trimmed by 1 base and J by 0 bases, leaving 12 bases between them. The CDR3 loop spans 16 amino acids. Per the germline V gene, CDR1 is SGHAT and CDR2 is FQNNGV. The CDR3 spells CASSLASVVMNTEAFF. DNA for the CDR3: TGTGCCAGCAGCTTAGCGTCGGTAGTCATGAACACTGAAGCTTTCTTT.

J is TRBJ1-3 and V is TRBV7-9; 9 bases align to TRBD1. V lost 8 bases and J lost 5; bases outside the gene matches: 10. The CDR3 has 15 amino acids. CDR1 and CDR2 (germline): SEHNR, FQNEAQ (reference sequence). CDR3 sequence reads: CASRRDREVRNTIYF. The CDR3 DNA sequence: TGTGCCAGCCGCCGGGACAGGGAGGTTAGAAACACCATATATTTT.

The chain is built from TRBV27 and TRBJ1-6, with D possibly matching TRBD1 (6 bases). CDR1 and CDR2 from the germline V gene are MNHEY and SMNVEV (reference sequence). The V gene lost 2 bases and the J gene lost 8 bases, with 19 bases spanning the gap. The CDR3 runs 17 residues. CDR3 sequence reads: CASSLPLSRGRHSPLHF. The DNA for the CDR3 is TGTGCCAGCAGTTTACCCCTTTCCAGGGGTAGGCATTCACCCCTCCACTTT.

This chain connects TRBV3-1 (or the pseudogene TRBV3-2) to TRBJ1-1; D perhaps matches TRBD1 (6 bases). Germline V gene data show CDR1 as LGHDT and CDR2 as YNNKEL (reference sequence). The V end was cut by 4 bases, the J end by 2 bases, with 17 bases between. This CDR3 has 16 residues. The CDR3 loop reads CASSPRGRQGNTEAFF. DNA for the CDR3: TGTGCCAGCAGCCCCAGGGGTCGGCAGGGTAACACTGAAGCTTTCTTT.

The chain joins TRBV2 to TRBJ2-1; D remains ambiguous. This CDR3 spans 12 amino acids. Germline CDR1 reads SNHLY; CDR2 reads FYNNEI. Trimming removed 9 bases at V and 5 bases at J, with 11 bases between. CDR3 loop: CASLDGNNEQFF. In nucleotides, the CDR3 is TGTGCCAGTTTGGACGGTAACAATGAGCAGTTCTTC.

The chain carries TRBV19 and TRBJ2-1; D possibly corresponds to TRBD2 (5 bases). Germline CDR1 LNHDA, CDR2 SQIVND (reference sequence). V was pared by 0 bases and J by 2 bases, with 14 bases between. This CDR3 is 17 amino acids long. The CDR3 sequence is CASSIDREGFPYNEQFF. The CDR3 nucleotides read TGTGCCAGTAGTATAGATCGTGAGGGTTTCCCCTACAATGAGCAGTTCTTC. Supplemented by reference TRBV19 and TRBJ2-1, the full variable domain reads DGGITQSPKYLFRKEGQNVTLSCEQNLNHDAMYWYRQDPGQGLRLIYYSQIVNDFQKGDIAEGYSVSREKKESFPLTVTSAQKNPTAFYLCASSIDREGFPYNEQFFGPGTRLTVL.

The chain uses TRBV6-2 or TRBV6-3 and TRBJ2-2; the match to TRBD1 covers 9 bases. V gave up 0 bases and J gave up 6 bases; unmatched junction bases: 8. The germline V gene encodes CDR1 MNHEY and CDR2 SVGEGT. The CDR3 runs to 17 residues. This chain's CDR3 is CASSYSRDRAVPGELFF. DNA of the CDR3: TGTGCCAGCAGTTACTCCCGGGACAGGGCTGTCCCCGGGGAGCTGTTTTTT.

The chain combines TRBV6-1 with TRBJ2-7; 7 bases map to TRBD1. After removal of 3 bases from V and 6 bases from J, the junction contained 11 bases not matched to a gene. The CDR3 consists of 15 residues. CDR1 is MNHNS and CDR2 is SASEGT in the germline V gene. The CDR3 DNA reads as TGTGCCAGCAGTGAGGGGGTAGACAGACAGGGCGAGCAGTACGTC. Translating it yields CASSEGVDRQGEQYV.

V and J are TRBV3-1 (or the pseudogene TRBV3-2) and TRBJ2-5; 7 nucleotides line up with TRBD1. V shed 4 bases, J shed 5 bases, and the junction held 4 bases outside the gene matches. Per the germline V gene, CDR1 is LGHDT and CDR2 is YNNKEL (reference sequence). This CDR3 comprises 13 residues. The DNA of the CDR3 is TGTGCCAGCAGCCTAGGGGGCGGGGAGACCCAGTACTTC. It codes for CASSLGGGETQYF.

In its sample, this clone was seen once. This chain connects TRBV15 to TRBJ1-1, with D possibly TRBD1 on 5 matching bases. V was pared by 1 base and J by 8 bases, with 11 bases between. The CDR3 contains 13 residues. Germline V CDR1 and CDR2: LNHNV, YYDKDF (reference sequence). CDR3 sequence: CATSRGRAVEAFF. The CDR3 DNA sequence: TGTGCCACCAGCAGAGGCAGGGCGGTAGAAGCTTTCTTT.

The V call is TRBV5-1, the J call TRBJ2-3, with D hard to call. V was pared by 3 bases and J by 1 base, with 12 bases between. The V gene's germline CDR1 is SGHRS and CDR2 YFSETQ. The CDR3 consists of 15 residues. In DNA, the CDR3 is TGCGCCAGCAGCTCGGAGTGGTATGGCACAGATACGCAGTATTTT. This encodes CASSSEWYGTDTQYF.

This chain uses TRBV27 with TRBJ2-7, with D possibly TRBD2 on 5 matching bases. The V and J ends lost 4 bases and 5 bases respectively, with 12 bases between them. The CDR3 length is 13 residues. Germline V gene sequence: CDR1 MNHEY, CDR2 SMNVEV (reference sequence). Written as DNA, the CDR3 is TGTGCCAGCAGTTGGAGAGGGAATAACGAGCAGTACTTC. Translation gives CASSWRGNNEQYF.